Listed here are 21 T cell receptor beta chains from one sample, sequenced in a study of cytomegalovirus exposure and HLA in healthy donors. Researchers ran the PCR with 60 Vbeta and 13 Jbeta primers. Measured with immunoSEQ multiplex PCR; TCRdb has only the in-frame clones, and not every one. The sample records approximately 190,000 clones, roughly 84% being singletons. The sample taken for sequencing was PBMCs. The receptors were gathered from a woman between 50 and 59 years old in good health and CMV-seropositive.

The rearrangement uses TRBV9 and TRBJ2-1; D may be TRBD1 (6 bases). The V and J ends lost 4 bases and 8 bases respectively, with 19 bases between them. In germline, CDR1 is SGDLS, CDR2 YYNGEE. The CDR3 is made up of 15 amino acids. The CDR3 here is CASSSRWGRGHEQFF. The CDR3 nucleotides are TGTGCCAGCAGCTCCCGGTGGGGCAGGGGCCATGAGCAGTTCTTC.

The genes are TRBV6-5 and TRBJ1-6; tentative D call: TRBD1 (6 bases). CDR1 is MNHEY, CDR2 SVGAGI, per germline. This CDR3 comprises 14 residues. Between the trimmed V and J ends, which lost 6 bases and 6 bases, there was a span of 12 bases. The CDR3 bases are TGTGCCAGCAGGACGGACAGTGGTAATTCACCCCTCCACTTT. Translated: CASRTDSGNSPLHF.

Turning to this clone: The sample holds other DNA sequences that translate to the same CDR3. This sequence joins TRBV18 and TRBJ2-7; 7 nucleotides agree with TRBD1. The germline V gene has CDR1 KGHSH and CDR2 LQKENI. V gave up 6 bases and J gave up 4 bases; unmatched junction bases: 9. The CDR3 has 14 residues. CDR3 DNA: TGTGCCAGCTCGCCAAATGACAGGGTTTACGAGCAGTACTTC. Translation gives CASSPNDRVYEQYF.

Only one count was recorded for this clone. One junction end disagrees with the germline gene, perhaps due to a read error. Other DNA sequences in the sample encode the same CDR3. The chain's CDR3 is CASSLGHDEKLFF. In DNA, the CDR3 is TGCGCCAGCAGTTTGGGACACGATGAAAAACTGTTTTTT. V is TRBV5-1 and J is TRBJ1-4, with D tentatively TRBD1 (6 bases). This CDR3 comprises 13 residues. Germline V gene lookup returns CDR1 SGHRS and CDR2 YFSETQ. The variable domain in full, completed from reference TRBV5-1 and TRBJ1-4, reads KAGVTQTPRYLIKTRGQQVTLSCSPISGHRSVSWYQQTPGQGLQFLFEYFSETQRNKGNFPGRFSGRQFSNSRSEMNVSTLELGDSALYLCASSLGHDEKLFFGSGTQLSVL.

The chain joins TRBV9 to TRBJ2-6; possibly TRBD1 for D (5 bases). Trimming left V 0 bases short and J 2 bases short, with 9 bases between. This CDR3 has 16 amino acids. CDR1 SGDLS and CDR2 YYNGEE come from the germline V gene. CDR3 amino acids: CASSVGVGAGANVLTF. CDR3 in DNA: TGTGCCAGCAGCGTAGGGGTAGGGGCTGGGGCCAACGTCCTGACTTTC.

V usage is TRBV27 and J usage is TRBJ2-2, with 8 bases fitting TRBD2. Trimming took 2 bases from V and 1 from J; bases not matched to a gene: 9. CDR3 length: 18 residues. The V gene's germline CDR1 is MNHEY and CDR2 SMNVEV (reference sequence). The CDR3 sequence: CASSLEPRLARNTGELFF. CDR3 nucleotides: TGTGCCAGCAGTTTAGAACCCCGACTAGCGAGGAACACCGGGGAGCTGTTTTTT.

The chain carries TRBV6-6 and TRBJ2-7, with TRBD1 matching 8 bases. Looked up from germline, CDR1 is MNHNY and CDR2 is SVGAGI (reference sequence). CDR3 length: 15 residues. The V gene end was trimmed by 2 bases and the J gene end by 3 bases; junction bases not matched to a gene: 6. This CDR3 is CASSYRTGGNYEQYF. The CDR3 region has the DNA TGTGCCAGCAGTTACCGAACAGGGGGAAACTACGAGCAGTACTTC.

DNA of the CDR3: TGTGCCAGCAGAGAACAGGAGGCTGGGGCCAACGTCCTGACTTTC. Translated: CASREQEAGANVLTF. The genes are TRBV2 and TRBJ2-6, with D perhaps TRBD1 or TRBD2 (5 bases each). Germline CDR1 and CDR2: SNHLY and FYNNEI. Trimming cost V 6 bases and J 2 bases, with 11 bases left between them. The CDR3 has 15 amino acids.

The V gene is TRBV6-5, the J gene TRBJ2-7, with 7 bases identical to TRBD1. Losses at the gene ends were 5 bases for V and 6 bases for J; bases not matched to a gene: 7. There are 13 residues in the CDR3. Looked up from germline, CDR1 is MNHEY and CDR2 is SVGAGI. In DNA, the CDR3 is TGTGCCAGCAGTCCCCGACAGGGTCGCGAGCAGTACTTC. This encodes CASSPRQGREQYF.

V is TRBV27 and J is TRBJ1-2, with 11 bases matching TRBD1. Trimming took 6 bases from V and 7 from J; bases not matched to a gene: 4. CDR1 and CDR2 (germline): MNHEY, SMNVEV (reference sequence). The CDR3 is 13 residues long. The CDR3 loop is CASRRTGGSGYTF. Here the CDR3 DNA reads TGTGCCAGCAGACGGACAGGGGGCTCTGGCTACACCTTC.

This sequence joins TRBV4-1 and TRBJ2-7; 7 bases are a match to TRBD1. V gave up 3 bases and J gave up 3 bases; unmatched junction bases: 5. Germline values: CDR1 MGHRA, CDR2 YSYEKL. The CDR3 runs to 14 residues. The CDR3 spells CASSQDRTLYEQYF. CDR3 coding DNA: TGCGCCAGCAGCCAGGACAGGACCCTCTACGAGCAGTACTTC.

This clone showed up just a few times. The rearrangement links TRBV6-6 to TRBJ2-2, with D perhaps TRBD2 (6 bases). V gave up 4 bases and J gave up 3 bases, with 9 bases separating them. Germline V gene lookup returns CDR1 MNHNY and CDR2 SVGAGI (reference sequence). The CDR3 is 14 amino acids. The CDR3: CASSSSDHTGELFF. CDR3 in DNA: TGTGCCAGCAGTTCTAGCGATCACACCGGGGAGCTGTTTTTT.

The gene calls are TRBV18 and TRBJ2-1, with a tentative D call TRBD2 (6 bases). Germline V lookup: CDR1 KGHSH, CDR2 LQKENI. With 2 bases removed from V and 4 bases from J, the gap between germline ends came to 9 bases. The CDR3 length is 14 residues. CDR3 nucleotide sequence: TGTGCCAGCTCACCAGCGGAGGGTTACAATGAGCAGTTCTTC. It specifies CASSPAEGYNEQFF.

Written as DNA, the CDR3 is TGCGCCAGCAGCTTTGAAGGACAGGGTAGGAAAGATACGCAGTATTTT. Its translation: CASSFEGQGRKDTQYF. The chain employs TRBV5-1 and TRBJ2-3, with 8 nucleotides matching TRBD1. The CDR3 loop spans 16 amino acids. Per the germline V gene, CDR1 is SGHRS and CDR2 is YFSETQ. With 2 bases clipped from V and 5 bases from J, the junction kept 10 bases outside the gene matches.

This clone turned up a few times. CDR3 sequence reads: CASKGEDKNIQYF. In DNA form, the CDR3 reads TGTGCCAGCAAAGGGGAAGACAAAAACATTCAGTACTTC. The chain is built from TRBV2 and TRBJ2-4, with TRBD1 as a possible D gene (5 bases). This CDR3 has 13 residues. CDR1 is SNHLY and CDR2 is FYNNEI in the germline V gene. Between the trimmed V and J ends, which lost 7 bases and 3 bases, there was a span of 10 bases. The full variable domain, rest sourced from reference TRBV2 and TRBJ2-4, is EPEVTQTPSHQVTQMGQEVILRCVPISNHLYFYWYRQILGQKVEFLVSFYNNEISEKSEIFDDQFSVERPDGSNFTLKIRSTKLEDSAMYFCASKGEDKNIQYFGAGTRLSVL.

The chain uses TRBV19 and TRBJ1-1, with 7 bases that match TRBD1. Germline-derived CDR1 and CDR2 are LNHDA and SQIVND (reference sequence). This CDR3 is built from 15 residues. V lost 1 base to trimming and J lost 2 bases; unmatched junction nucleotides: 4. For the CDR3, the DNA is TGTGCCAGTAGTATAGGGGGACAGTTCAACACTGAAGCTTTCTTT. It encodes CASSIGGQFNTEAFF.

This clone appeared a single time. V gene TRBV5-1 combines with J gene TRBJ2-7; 7 bases are shared with TRBD1. Trimming removed 4 bases from V and 2 bases from J; junction bases left unmatched: 6. CDR3 length: 14 amino acids. Germline-derived CDR1 and CDR2 are SGHRS and YFSETQ. CDR3 protein: CASSPRTGAYEQYF. CDR3 in DNA: TGCGCCAGCAGCCCCCGGACAGGAGCCTACGAGCAGTACTTC.

The chain couples TRBV2 to TRBJ1-4; D is ambiguous. The germline V gene encodes CDR1 SNHLY and CDR2 FYNNEI. The CDR3 has 14 residues. The V gene lost 5 bases and the J gene lost 4 bases, with 11 bases spanning the gap. The CDR3 DNA reads as TGTGCCAGCAGTATAGGACTGATTAATGAAAAACTGTTTTTT. Translated: CASSIGLINEKLFF.

V is TRBV30 and J is TRBJ1-2; D gene unclear. This CDR3 spans 11 amino acids. With 0 bases removed from V and 8 bases from J, the gap between germline ends came to 7 bases. Germline lookup yields CDR1 GTSNPN and CDR2 SVGIG (reference sequence). The CDR3 region has the DNA TGTGCCTGGAGTGTAGTGCGGGGCTACACCTTC. This codes for CAWSVVRGYTF.

This rearrangement joins TRBV18 to TRBJ1-1; 10 nucleotides agree with TRBD1. The ends lost 4 bases at V and 3 bases at J; junction bases unmatched: 5. The CDR3 extends over 15 amino acids. Germline V gene data show CDR1 as KGHSH and CDR2 as LQKENI. In DNA form, the CDR3 reads TGTGCCAGCTCACGGAAGACAGGGGGCGACACTGAAGCTTTCTTT. Protein sequence: CASSRKTGGDTEAFF.

This sequence joins TRBV7-2 and TRBJ2-3, with 9 positions matching TRBD2. In germline, CDR1 is SGHTA, CDR2 FQGNSA. The V segment lost 3 bases and the J segment 7 bases; nucleotides outside the gene matches: 5. The CDR3 runs 14 residues. CDR3 in amino acids: CASSFGGGENTQYF. In nucleotides, the CDR3 is TGTGCCAGCAGCTTCGGCGGGGGGGAAAATACGCAGTATTTT.